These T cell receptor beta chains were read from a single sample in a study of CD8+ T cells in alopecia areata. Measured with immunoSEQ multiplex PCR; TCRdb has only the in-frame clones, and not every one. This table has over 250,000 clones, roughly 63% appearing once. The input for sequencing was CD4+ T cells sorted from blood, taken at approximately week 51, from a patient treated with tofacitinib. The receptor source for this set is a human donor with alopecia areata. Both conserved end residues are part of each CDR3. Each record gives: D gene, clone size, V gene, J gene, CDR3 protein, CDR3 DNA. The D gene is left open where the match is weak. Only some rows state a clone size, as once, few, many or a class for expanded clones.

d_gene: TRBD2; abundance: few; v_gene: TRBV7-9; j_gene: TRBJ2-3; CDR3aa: CASSLSSGLDTQYF; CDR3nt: TGTGCCAGCAGCTTGTCTAGCGGGTTAGATACGCAGTATTTT
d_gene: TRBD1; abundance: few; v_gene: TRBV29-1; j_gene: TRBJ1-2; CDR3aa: CSVDLGQGRYTF; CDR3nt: TGCAGCGTTGATCTGGGACAGGGGCGTTACACCTTC
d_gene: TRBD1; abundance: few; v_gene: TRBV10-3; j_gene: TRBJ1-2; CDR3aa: CAITGTGMNYGYTF; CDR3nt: TGTGCCATCACCGGGACAGGGATGAACTATGGCTACACCTTC
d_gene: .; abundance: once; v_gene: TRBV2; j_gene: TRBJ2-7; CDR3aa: CASSETPQQTYEQYF; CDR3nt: TGTGCCAGCAGTGAGACCCCCCAGCAGACCTACGAGCAGTACTTC
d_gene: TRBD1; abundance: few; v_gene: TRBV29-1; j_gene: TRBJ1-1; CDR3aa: CSGLTGVLNTEAFF; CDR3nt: TGCAGCGGACTGACAGGGGTGTTGAACACTGAAGCTTTCTTT
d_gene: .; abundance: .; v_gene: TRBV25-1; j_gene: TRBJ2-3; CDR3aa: CASSERQVGTDTQYF; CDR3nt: TGTGCCAGCAGTGAGCGTCAGGTTGGCACAGATACGCAGTATTTT
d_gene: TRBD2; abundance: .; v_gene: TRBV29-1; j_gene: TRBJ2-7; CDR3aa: CSVAAGYEQYF; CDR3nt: TGCAGCGTTGCAGCGGGGTACGAGCAGTACTTC
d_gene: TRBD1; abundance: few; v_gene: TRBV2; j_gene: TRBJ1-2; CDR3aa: CASRTGHYGYTF; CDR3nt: TGTGCCAGCAGGACAGGGCACTATGGCTACACCTTC
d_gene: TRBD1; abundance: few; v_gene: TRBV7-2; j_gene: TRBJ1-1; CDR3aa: CASSLRAGGAEAFF; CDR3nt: TGTGCCAGCAGCTTACGTGCAGGGGGGGCTGAAGCTTTCTTT
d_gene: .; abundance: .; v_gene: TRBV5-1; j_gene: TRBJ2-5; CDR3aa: CASQKYQRETQYF; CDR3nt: TGCGCCAGCCAAAAATATCAGCGAGAGACCCAGTACTTC
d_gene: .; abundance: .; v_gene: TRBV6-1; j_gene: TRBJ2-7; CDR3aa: CASPSAYEQYF; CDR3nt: TGTGCCAGCCCTTCAGCCTACGAGCAGTACTTC
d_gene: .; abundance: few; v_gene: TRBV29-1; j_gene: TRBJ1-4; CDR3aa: CSVLLQGNEKLFF; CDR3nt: TGCAGCGTCCTTTTACAGGGAAATGAAAAACTGTTTTTT
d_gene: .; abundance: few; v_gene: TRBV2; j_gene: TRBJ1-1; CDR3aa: CASSWVSPRGTEAFF; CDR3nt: TGTGCCAGCAGTTGGGTTAGTCCTCGGGGGACTGAAGCTTTCTTT
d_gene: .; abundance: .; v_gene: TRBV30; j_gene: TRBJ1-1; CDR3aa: CAWRKQNMNTEAFF; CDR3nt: TGTGCCTGGAGGAAGCAGAACATGAACACTGAAGCTTTCTTT
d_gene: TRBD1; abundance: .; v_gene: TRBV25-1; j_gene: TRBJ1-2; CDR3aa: CASSEQTGGRSYGYTF; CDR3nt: TGTGCCAGCAGTGAACAAACAGGGGGGAGATCCTATGGCTACACCTTC
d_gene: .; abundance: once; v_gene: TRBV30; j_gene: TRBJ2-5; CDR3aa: CAGSEAQETQYF; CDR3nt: TGTGCCGGATCAGAAGCCCAAGAGACCCAGTACTTC
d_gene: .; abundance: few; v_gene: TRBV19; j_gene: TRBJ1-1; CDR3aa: CASSIILGEAFF; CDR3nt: TGTGCCAGTAGTATCATCCTGGGTGAAGCTTTCTTT
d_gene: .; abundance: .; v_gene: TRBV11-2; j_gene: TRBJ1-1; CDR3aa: CASSPRTVNTEAFF; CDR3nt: TGTGCCAGCAGCCCGAGGACGGTGAACACTGAAGCTTTCTTT
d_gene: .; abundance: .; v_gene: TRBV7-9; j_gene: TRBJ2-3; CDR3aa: CASISRVLTDTQYF; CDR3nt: TGTGCCAGCATAAGCAGGGTCCTCACAGATACGCAGTATTTT
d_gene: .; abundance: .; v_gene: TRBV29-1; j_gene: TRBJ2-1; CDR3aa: CSADWGNEQFF; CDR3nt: TGCAGCGCCGACTGGGGGAATGAGCAGTTCTTC
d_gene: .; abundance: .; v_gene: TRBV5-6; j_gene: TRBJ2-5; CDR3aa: CASSPRGRHFQETQYF; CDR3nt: TGTGCCAGCAGTCCCAGGGGCCGACATTTCCAAGAGACCCAGTACTTC
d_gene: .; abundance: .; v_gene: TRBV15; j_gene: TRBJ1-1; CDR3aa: CATSSPGRPEAFF; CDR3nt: TGTGCCACCAGCAGCCCCGGACGTCCAGAAGCTTTCTTT
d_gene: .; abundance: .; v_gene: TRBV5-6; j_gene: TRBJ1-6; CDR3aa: CASSLGSPISYNSPLHF; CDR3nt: TGTGCCAGCAGCTTGGGATCACCAATCTCCTATAATTCACCCCTCCACTTT
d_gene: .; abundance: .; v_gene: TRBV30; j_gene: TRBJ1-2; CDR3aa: CAWSPQGSYGYTF; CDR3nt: TGTGCCTGGAGTCCACAGGGCAGCTATGGCTACACCTTC
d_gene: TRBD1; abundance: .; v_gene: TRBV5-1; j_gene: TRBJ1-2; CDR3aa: CASSIQGPDGYTF; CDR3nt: TGCGCCAGCAGCATACAGGGGCCGGATGGCTACACCTTC
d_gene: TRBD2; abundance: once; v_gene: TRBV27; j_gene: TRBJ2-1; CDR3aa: CASSILTSGANNEQFF; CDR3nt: TGTGCCAGCAGTATACTCACTAGCGGGGCCAACAATGAGCAGTTCTTC
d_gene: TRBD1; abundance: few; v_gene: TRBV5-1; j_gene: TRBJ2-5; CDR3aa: CASSPDSPGGTQYF; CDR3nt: TGCGCCAGCAGCCCGGACAGCCCAGGGGGGACCCAGTACTTC
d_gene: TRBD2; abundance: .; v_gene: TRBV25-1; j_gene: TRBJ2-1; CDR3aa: CASSESSGGGPYNEQFF; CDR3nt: TGTGCCAGCAGTGAATCTTCCGGCGGGGGTCCTTACAATGAGCAGTTCTTC
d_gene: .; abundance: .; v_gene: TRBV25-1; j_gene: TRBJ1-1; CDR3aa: CASRNPGTNTEAFF; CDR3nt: TGTGCCAGCAGGAACCCCGGGACGAACACTGAAGCTTTCTTT
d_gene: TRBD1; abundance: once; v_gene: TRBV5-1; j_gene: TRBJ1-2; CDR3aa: CASSGQGASGYGYTF; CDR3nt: TGCGCCAGCTCGGGACAGGGGGCGTCGGGCTATGGCTACACCTTC
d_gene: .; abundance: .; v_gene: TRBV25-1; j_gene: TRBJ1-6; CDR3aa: CASKDSSYNSPLHF; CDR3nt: TGTGCCAGCAAAGACAGCTCCTATAATTCACCCCTCCACTTT
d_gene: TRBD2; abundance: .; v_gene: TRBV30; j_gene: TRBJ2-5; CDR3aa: CAWMPLAGQETQYF; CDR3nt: TGTGCCTGGATGCCACTAGCGGGTCAAGAGACCCAGTACTTC
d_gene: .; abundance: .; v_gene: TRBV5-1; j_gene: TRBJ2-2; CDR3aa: CASSLIQNTGELFF; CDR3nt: TGCGCCAGCAGCTTGATACAGAACACCGGGGAGCTGTTTTTT
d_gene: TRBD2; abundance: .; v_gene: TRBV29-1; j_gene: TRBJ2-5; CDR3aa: CSVGEGIEETQYF; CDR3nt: TGCAGCGTTGGGGAGGGGATCGAGGAGACCCAGTACTTC
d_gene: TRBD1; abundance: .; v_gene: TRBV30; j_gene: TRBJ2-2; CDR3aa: CAWRRVNRGRFTGELFF; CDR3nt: TGTGCCTGGAGACGGGTCAACAGGGGGCGGTTCACCGGGGAGCTGTTTTTT
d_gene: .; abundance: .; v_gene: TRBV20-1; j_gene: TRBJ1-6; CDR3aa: CSARDRTLHF; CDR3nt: TGCAGTGCTAGAGATAGGACCCTCCACTTT
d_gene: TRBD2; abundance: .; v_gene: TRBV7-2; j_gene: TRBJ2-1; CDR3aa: CASSLRTSDYNEQFF; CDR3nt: TGTGCCAGCAGCTTAAGGACTAGCGACTACAATGAGCAGTTCTTC
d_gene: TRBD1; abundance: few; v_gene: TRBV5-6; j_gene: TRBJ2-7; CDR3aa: CASSKRDSYEQYF; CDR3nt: TGTGCCAGCAGCAAAAGGGACAGCTACGAGCAGTACTTC
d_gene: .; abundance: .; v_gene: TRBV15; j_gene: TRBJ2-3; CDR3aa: CATSRDTNTDTQYF; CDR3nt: TGTGCCACCAGCAGAGACACTAACACAGATACGCAGTATTTT
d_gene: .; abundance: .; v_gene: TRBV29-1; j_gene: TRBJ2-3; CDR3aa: CSVEGPQGPYTQYF; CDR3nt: TGCAGCGTTGAAGGCCCGCAGGGGCCCTATACGCAGTATTTT
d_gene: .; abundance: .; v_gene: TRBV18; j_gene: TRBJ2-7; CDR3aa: CASRGGSSYEQYF; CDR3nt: TGTGCCAGTAGGGGCGGCAGCTCCTACGAGCAGTACTTC
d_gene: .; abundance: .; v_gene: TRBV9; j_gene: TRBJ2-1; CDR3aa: CASSAFLAGSSYNEQFF; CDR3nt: TGTGCCAGCAGCGCCTTTCTCGCGGGGAGCTCCTACAATGAGCAGTTCTTC
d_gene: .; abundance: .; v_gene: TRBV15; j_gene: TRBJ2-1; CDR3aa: CATSRDPAWSSYNEQFF; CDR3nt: TGTGCCACCAGCAGAGACCCAGCGTGGAGCTCCTACAATGAGCAGTTCTTC
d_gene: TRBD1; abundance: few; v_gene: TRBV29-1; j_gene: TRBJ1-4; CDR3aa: CSATGARGEKLFF; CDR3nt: TGCAGCGCTACAGGGGCCCGGGGTGAAAAACTGTTTTTT
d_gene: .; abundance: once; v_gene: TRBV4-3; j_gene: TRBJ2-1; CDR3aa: CASSQGLRDEQFF; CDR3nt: TGCGCCAGCAGCCAGGGACTCCGGGATGAGCAGTTCTTC
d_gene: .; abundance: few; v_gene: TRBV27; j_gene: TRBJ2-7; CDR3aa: CASSLSKRALPYF; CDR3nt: TGTGCCAGCAGTTTATCGAAACGGGCTTTGCCATACTTC
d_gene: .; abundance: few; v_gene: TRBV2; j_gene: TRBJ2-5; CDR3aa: CASSPGYQETQYF; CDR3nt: TGTGCCAGCAGCCCGGGATACCAAGAGACCCAGTACTTC
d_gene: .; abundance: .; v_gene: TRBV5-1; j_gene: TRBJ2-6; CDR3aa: CASAIQPGANVLTF; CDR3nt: TGCGCCAGCGCGATACAGCCTGGGGCCAACGTCCTGACTTTC
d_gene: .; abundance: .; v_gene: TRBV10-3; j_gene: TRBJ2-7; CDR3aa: CAITRGGSSYEQYF; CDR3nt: TGTGCCATCACCCGAGGTGGAAGCTCCTACGAGCAGTACTTC